This TCR beta chain came from a study of shared clonotypes between healthy human individuals. Across the study: Samples came from two female and a few male donors aged 18 to 49. Each donor's CD4 naive and CD4 memory cells filled three plates apiece, CD8 naive two, and CD8 memory one. Study-wide findings and caveats: An anticipated effect of sequencing depth on clonotype sharing among donors was recognized.

The CDR3 is made up of 16 amino acids. Germline V gene lookup returns CDR1 SGHDT and CDR2 YYEEEE. V lost 4 bases to trimming and J lost 0 bases, with 14 bases between them. Only in-frame clones appear in the TCRdb table, and some are missing; sequencing was by immunoSEQ multiplex PCR. The data contain 2 million to 2.5 million clones, around 92% of them singletons. Of note for this clone: The antigen remains unidentified.

Healthy and HIV-negative, the adult donors had no recent acute infections or vaccinations. This clonotype was obtained from a man aged 18-30 years in good health. Some clones in this sample may be carry-over from other donors' samples. The sample comprised naive CD4+ T cells from PBMCs. Subset described: CD45RA+ positively selected. The V and J genes are TRBV5-6 and TRBJ2-1; TRBD1 is a possible D gene (5 bases). The CDR3 DNA reads TGTGCCAGCAGCGTACGCAGACAGTTCTCCTACAATGAGCAGTTCTTC. Translation gives CASSVRRQFSYNEQFF.